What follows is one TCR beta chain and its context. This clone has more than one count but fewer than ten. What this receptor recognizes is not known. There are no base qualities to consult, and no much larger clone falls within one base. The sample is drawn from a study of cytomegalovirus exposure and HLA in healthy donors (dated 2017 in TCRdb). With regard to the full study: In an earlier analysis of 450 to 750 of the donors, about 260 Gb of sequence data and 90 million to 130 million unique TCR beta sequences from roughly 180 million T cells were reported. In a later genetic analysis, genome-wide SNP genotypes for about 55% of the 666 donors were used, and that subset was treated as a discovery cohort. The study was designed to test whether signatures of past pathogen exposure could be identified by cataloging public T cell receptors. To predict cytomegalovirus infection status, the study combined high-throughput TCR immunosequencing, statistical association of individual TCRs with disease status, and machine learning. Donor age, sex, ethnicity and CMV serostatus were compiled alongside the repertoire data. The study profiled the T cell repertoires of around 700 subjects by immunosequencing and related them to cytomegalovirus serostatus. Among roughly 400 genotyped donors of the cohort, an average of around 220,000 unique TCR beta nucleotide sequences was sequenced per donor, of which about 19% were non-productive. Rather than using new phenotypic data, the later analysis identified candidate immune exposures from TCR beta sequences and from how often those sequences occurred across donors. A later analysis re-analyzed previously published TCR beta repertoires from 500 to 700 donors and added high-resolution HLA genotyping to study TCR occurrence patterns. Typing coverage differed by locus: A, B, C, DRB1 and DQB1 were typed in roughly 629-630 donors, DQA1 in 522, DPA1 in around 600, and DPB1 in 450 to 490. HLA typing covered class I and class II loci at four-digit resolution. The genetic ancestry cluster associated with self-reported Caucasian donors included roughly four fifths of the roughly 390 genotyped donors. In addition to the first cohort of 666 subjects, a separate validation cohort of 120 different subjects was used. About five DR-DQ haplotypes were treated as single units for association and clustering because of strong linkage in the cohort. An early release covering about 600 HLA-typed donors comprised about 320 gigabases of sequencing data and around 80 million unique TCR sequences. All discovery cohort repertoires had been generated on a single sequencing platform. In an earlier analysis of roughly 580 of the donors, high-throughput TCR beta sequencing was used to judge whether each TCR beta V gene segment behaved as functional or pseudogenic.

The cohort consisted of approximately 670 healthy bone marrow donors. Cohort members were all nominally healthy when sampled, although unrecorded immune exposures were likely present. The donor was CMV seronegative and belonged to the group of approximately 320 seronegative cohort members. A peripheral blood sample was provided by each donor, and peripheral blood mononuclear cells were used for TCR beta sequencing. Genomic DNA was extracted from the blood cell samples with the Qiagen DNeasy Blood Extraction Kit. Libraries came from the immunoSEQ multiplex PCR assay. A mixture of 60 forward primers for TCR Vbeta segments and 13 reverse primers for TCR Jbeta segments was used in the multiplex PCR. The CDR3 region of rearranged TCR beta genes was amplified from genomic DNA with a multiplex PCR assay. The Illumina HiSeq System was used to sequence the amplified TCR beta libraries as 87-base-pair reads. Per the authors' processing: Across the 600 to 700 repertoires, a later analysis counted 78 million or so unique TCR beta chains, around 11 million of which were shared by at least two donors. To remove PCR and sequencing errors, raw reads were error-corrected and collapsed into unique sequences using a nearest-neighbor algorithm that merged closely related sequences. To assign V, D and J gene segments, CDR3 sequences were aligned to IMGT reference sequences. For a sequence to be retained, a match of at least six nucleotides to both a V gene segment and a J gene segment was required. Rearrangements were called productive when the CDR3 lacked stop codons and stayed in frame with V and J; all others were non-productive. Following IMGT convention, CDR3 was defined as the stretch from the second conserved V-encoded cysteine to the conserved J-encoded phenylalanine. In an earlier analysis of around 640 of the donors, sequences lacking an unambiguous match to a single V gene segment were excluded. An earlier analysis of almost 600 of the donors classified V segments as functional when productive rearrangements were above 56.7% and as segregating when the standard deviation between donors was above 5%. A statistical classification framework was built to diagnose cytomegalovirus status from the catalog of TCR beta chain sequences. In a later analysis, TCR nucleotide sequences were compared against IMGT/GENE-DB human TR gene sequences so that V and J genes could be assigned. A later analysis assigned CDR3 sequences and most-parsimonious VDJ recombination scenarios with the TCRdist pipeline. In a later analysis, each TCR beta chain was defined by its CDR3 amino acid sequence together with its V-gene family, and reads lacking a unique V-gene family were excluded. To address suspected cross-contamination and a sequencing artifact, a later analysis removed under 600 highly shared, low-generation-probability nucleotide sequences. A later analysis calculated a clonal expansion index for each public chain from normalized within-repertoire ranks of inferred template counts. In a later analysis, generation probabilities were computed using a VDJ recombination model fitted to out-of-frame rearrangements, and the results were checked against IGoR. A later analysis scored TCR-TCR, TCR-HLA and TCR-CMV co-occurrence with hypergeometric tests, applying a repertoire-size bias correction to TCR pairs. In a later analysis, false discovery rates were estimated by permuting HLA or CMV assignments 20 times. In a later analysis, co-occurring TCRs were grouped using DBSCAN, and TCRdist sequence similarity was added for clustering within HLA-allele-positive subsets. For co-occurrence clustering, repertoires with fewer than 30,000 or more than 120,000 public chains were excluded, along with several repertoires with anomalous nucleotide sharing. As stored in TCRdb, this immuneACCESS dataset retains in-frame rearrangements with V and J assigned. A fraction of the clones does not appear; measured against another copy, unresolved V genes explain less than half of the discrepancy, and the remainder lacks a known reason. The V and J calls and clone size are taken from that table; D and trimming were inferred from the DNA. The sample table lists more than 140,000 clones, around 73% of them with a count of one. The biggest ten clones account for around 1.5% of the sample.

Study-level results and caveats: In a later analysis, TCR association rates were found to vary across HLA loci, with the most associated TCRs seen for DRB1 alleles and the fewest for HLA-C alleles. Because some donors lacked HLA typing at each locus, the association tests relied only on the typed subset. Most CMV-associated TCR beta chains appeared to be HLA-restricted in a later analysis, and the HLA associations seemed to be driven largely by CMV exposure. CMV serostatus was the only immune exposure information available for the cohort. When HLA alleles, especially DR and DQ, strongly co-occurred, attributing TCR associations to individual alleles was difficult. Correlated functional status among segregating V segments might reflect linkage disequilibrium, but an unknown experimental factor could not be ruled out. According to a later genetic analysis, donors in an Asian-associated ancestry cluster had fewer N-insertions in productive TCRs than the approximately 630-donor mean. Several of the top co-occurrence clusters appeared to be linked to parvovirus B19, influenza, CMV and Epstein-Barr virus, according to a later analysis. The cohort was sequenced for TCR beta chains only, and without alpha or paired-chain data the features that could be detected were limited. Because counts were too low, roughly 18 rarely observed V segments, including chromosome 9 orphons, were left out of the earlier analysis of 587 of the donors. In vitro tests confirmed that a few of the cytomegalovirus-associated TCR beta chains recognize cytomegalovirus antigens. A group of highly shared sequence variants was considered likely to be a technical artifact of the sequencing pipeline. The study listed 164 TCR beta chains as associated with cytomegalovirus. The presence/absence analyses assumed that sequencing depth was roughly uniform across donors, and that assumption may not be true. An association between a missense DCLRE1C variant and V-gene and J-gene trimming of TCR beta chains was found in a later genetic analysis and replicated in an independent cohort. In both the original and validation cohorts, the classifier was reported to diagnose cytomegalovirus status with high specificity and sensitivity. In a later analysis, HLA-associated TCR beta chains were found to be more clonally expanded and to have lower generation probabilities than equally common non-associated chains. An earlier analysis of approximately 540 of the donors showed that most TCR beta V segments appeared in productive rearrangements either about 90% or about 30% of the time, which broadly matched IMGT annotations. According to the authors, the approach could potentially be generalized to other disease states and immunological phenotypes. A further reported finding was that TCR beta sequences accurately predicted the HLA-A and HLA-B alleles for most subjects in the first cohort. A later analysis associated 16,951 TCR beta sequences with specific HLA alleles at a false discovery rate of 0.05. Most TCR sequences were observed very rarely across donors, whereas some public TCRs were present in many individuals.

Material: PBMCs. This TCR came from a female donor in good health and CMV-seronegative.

For the CDR3, the sequence is CASSEQGGNTIYF. The DNA reads TGTGCCAGCAGCGAACAGGGTGGAAACACCATATATTTT. In this chain, TRBV6-5 is recombined with TRBJ1-3; TRBD1 could be the D gene, as 6 bases match. V was cut back by 6 bases and J by 3 bases, leaving a gap of 9 bases between them. From the cysteine up to the phenylalanine, the CDR3 has a length of 13 residues. Left in the record is the CDR3 DNA by itself, 39 bases read in frame from the first base. The germline V gene sets CDR1 to MNHEY and CDR2 to SVGAGI.